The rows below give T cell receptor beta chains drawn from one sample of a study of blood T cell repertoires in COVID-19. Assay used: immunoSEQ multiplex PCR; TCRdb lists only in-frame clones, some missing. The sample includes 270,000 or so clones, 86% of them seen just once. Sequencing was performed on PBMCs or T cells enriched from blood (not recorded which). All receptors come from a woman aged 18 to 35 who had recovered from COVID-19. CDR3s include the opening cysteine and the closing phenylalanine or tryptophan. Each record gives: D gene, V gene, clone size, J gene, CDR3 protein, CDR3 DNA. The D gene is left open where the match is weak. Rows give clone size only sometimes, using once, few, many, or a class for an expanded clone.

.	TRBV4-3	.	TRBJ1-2	CASSQDLEGGYGYTF	TGCGCCAGCAGCCAAGATCTAGAGGGAGGCTATGGCTACACCTTC
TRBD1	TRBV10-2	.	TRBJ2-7	CASSQGQGVSEQYF	TGCGCCAGCAGTCAGGGACAGGGAGTTAGCGAGCAGTACTTC
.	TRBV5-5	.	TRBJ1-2	CASSLVGTTKVGYTF	TGTGCCAGCAGCTTGGTAGGGACAACCAAGGTAGGCTACACCTTC
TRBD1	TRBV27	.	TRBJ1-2	CASSLLPAGTGSLGYTF	TGTGCCAGCAGTCTCTTGCCGGCGGGGACAGGGTCGCTTGGCTACACCTTC
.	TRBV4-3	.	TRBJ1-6	CASSQDPARGYSPLHF	TGCGCCAGCAGCCAAGATCCAGCCCGGGGGTACTCACCCCTCCACTTT
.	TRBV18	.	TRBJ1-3	CASSPNTGSGSGNTIYF	TGTGCCAGCTCACCTAATACAGGTAGCGGCTCTGGAAACACCATATATTTT
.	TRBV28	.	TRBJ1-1	CASSGSWHTEAFF	TGTGCCAGCTCAGGGTCATGGCACACTGAAGCTTTCTTT
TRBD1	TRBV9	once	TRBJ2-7	CASSAAGTVTNEQYF	TGTGCCAGCAGCGCGGCCGGGACAGTAACAAACGAGCAGTACTTC
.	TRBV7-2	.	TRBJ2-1	CASSLETRLEQFF	TGTGCCAGCAGCTTAGAGACTAGACTAGAGCAGTTCTTC
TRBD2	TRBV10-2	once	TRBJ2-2	CASSESGGYTGELFF	TGCGCCAGCAGTGAGTCGGGAGGGTACACCGGGGAGCTGTTTTTT
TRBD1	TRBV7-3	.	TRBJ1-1	CASSSTGLGTEAFF	TGTGCCAGCAGCTCGACAGGGCTGGGCACTGAAGCTTTCTTT
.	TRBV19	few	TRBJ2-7	CASSTGGYEQYF	TGTGCCAGCTCGACAGGCGGGTACGAGCAGTACTTC
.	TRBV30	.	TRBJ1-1	CAWSPVLNTEAFF	TGTGCCTGGAGTCCAGTCTTGAACACTGAAGCTTTCTTT
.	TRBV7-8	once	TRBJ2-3	CASRRDSTDTQYF	TGTGCCAGCAGGCGGGACAGCACAGATACGCAGTATTTT
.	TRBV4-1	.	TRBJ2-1	CASSQGDFYNEQFF	TGCGCCAGCAGCCAAGGGGACTTCTACAATGAGCAGTTCTTC
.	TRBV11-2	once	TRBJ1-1	CASSFGATNTEAFF	TGTGCCAGCAGCTTTGGGGCCACAAACACTGAAGCTTTCTTT
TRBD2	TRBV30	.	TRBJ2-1	CACLSGGAGNEQFF	TGTGCCTGCCTGAGCGGGGGGGCGGGCAATGAGCAGTTCTTC
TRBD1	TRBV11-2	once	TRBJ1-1	CASSLRSGQPDTEAFF	TGTGCCAGCAGCCTGCGTTCGGGACAGCCAGACACTGAAGCTTTCTTT
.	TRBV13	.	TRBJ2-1	CASSKTGPAYNEQFF	TGTGCCAGCAGCAAAACAGGGCCTGCCTACAATGAGCAGTTCTTC
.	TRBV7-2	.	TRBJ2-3	CASSLGGIGTQYF	TGTGCCAGCAGCTTAGGCGGGATAGGTACGCAGTATTTT
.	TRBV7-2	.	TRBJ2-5	CASSLRRGQGLISETQYF	TGTGCCAGCAGCTTAAGAAGAGGGCAGGGGTTGATCTCGGAGACCCAGTACTTC
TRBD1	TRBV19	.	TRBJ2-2	CATYLGQGKANTGELFF	TGTGCCACTTACCTGGGACAGGGAAAGGCGAACACCGGGGAGCTGTTTTTT
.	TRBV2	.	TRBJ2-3	CASSDPGSADTQYF	TGTGCCAGCAGTGACCCAGGGTCGGCAGATACGCAGTATTTT
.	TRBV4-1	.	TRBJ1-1	CASSHGRVFLVNTEAFF	TGCGCCAGCAGCCATGGCAGGGTATTTCTGGTGAACACTGAAGCTTTCTTT
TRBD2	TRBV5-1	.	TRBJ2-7	CASSYGTSGRSYEQYF	TGCGCCAGCAGCTATGGGACTAGCGGGAGATCCTACGAGCAGTACTTC
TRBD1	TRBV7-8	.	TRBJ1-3	CASSSTGAGNTIYF	TGTGCCAGCAGCTCGACAGGGGCAGGAAACACCATATATTTT
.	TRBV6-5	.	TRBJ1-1	CASRTDSLYTEAFF	TGTGCCAGCAGAACGGACAGTTTATACACTGAAGCTTTCTTT
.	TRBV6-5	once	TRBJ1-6	CASSYSPGSPLHF	TGTGCCAGCAGTTACTCGCCAGGATCACCCCTCCACTTT
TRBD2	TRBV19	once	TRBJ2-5	CASKRWGLSQETQYF	TGTGCCAGTAAGCGCTGGGGACTAAGCCAAGAGACCCAGTACTTC
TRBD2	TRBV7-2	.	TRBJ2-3	CASSPILAGGANTQYF	TGTGCCAGCAGCCCGATCTTAGCGGGGGGAGCAAATACGCAGTATTTT
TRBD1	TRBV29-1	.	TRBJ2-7	CSVEDPTGTGPYEQYF	TGCAGCGTTGAAGATCCCACTGGGACAGGGCCCTACGAGCAGTACTTC
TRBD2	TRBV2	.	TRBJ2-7	CASHKRGEANEQYF	TGTGCCAGCCATAAGCGGGGGGAGGCAAACGAGCAGTACTTC
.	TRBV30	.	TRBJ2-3	CAWGVPLGDFSTDTQYF	TGTGCCTGGGGAGTGCCCTTGGGGGACTTTAGCACAGATACGCAGTATTTT
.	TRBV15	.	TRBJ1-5	CATSRGLGRYAMQPQHF	TGTGCCACCAGCAGAGGTTTAGGCAGGTATGCGATGCAGCCCCAGCATTTT
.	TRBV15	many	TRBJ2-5	CATSQDSWSQYF	TGTGCCACCAGTCAAGACAGCTGGTCCCAGTACTTC
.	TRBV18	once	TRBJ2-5	CASSQARETQYF	TGTGCCAGCTCGCAGGCCCGAGAGACCCAGTACTTC
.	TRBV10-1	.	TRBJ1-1	CASSPGFGEAFF	TGCGCCAGCAGCCCAGGATTTGGTGAAGCTTTCTTT
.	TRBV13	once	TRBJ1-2	CASSLSSGGAGSYTF	TGTGCCAGCAGCTTATCATCAGGAGGAGCCGGTAGCTACACCTTC
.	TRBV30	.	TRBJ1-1	CAWRRSSGRATEAFF	TGTGCCTGGAGACGTTCTTCAGGGCGTGCCACTGAAGCTTTCTTT
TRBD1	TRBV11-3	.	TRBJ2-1	CASSPPGQGERNEQFF	TGTGCCAGCAGCCCCCCCGGACAGGGGGAAAGGAATGAGCAGTTCTTC
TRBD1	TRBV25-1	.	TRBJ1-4	CASSAVRGQNEKLFF	TGTGCCAGCAGTGCCGTCAGGGGGCAGAATGAAAAACTGTTTTTT
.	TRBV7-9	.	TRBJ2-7	CASSSARTDFYEQYF	TGTGCCAGCAGCTCTGCCAGGACAGACTTCTACGAGCAGTACTTC
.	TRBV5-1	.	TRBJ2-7	CASSLSGSTNYEQYF	TGCGCCAGCAGCTTGTCAGGATCGACGAATTACGAGCAGTACTTC
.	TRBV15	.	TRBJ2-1	CATSRGEYNEQFF	TGTGCCACCAGCAGAGGAGAGTACAATGAGCAGTTCTTC
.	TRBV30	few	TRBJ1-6	CAWTVGSSYNSPLHF	TGTGCCTGGACGGTGGGCAGCTCCTATAATTCACCCCTCCACTTT
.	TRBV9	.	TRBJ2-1	CASSVYQLGGEQFF	TGTGCCAGCAGCGTCTACCAACTCGGGGGTGAGCAGTTCTTC
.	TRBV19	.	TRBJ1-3	CASRLASSSGNTIYF	TGTGCCAGTAGATTAGCCAGTTCCTCTGGAAACACCATATATTTT
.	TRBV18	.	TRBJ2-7	CASSPPSRVYEQYF	TGTGCCAGCTCACCACCGTCCAGGGTCTACGAGCAGTACTTC
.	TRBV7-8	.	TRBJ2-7	CASSPRSYEQYF	TGTGCCAGCAGCCCCCGCTCCTACGAGCAGTACTTC
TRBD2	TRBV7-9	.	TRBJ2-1	CASSLGHAGGTTKRDEQFF	TGTGCCAGCAGCCTAGGACACGCGGGAGGCACAACCAAACGGGATGAGCAGTTCTTC
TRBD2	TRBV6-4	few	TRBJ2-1	CASSVEREGREQFF	TGTGCCAGCAGTGTTGAGCGGGAGGGCCGTGAGCAGTTCTTC
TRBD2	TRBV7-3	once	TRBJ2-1	CASSLPLAGGRDEQFF	TGTGCCAGCAGCTTACCACTAGCGGGAGGGCGGGATGAGCAGTTCTTC
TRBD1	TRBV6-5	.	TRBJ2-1	CASSRNRGSGQFF	TGTGCCAGCAGCCGAAACAGGGGGTCAGGGCAGTTCTTC
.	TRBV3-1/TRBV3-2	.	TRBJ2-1	CASSQLPGTSNEQFF	TGTGCCAGCAGCCAACTACCGGGGACTTCCAATGAGCAGTTCTTC
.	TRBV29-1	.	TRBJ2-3	CATGAHRDTQYF	TGCGCAACAGGCGCCCATAGGGATACGCAGTATTTT
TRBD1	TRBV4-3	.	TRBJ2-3	CASSSMGQKKGDTQYF	TGCGCCAGCAGTTCAATGGGACAGAAGAAAGGAGATACGCAGTATTTT
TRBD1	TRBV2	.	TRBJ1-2	CACPGTGIGGYTF	TGTGCCTGCCCCGGGACAGGGATAGGTGGCTACACCTTC
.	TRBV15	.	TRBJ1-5	CATSRTGYNQPQHF	TGTGCCACCAGCAGAACAGGTTACAATCAGCCCCAGCATTTT